The 28 T cell receptor beta chains presented below share a single source sample, sequenced in a study of blood T cell repertoires in COVID-19. Measured with immunoSEQ multiplex PCR; TCRdb has only the in-frame clones, and not every one. The data show 100,000 to 150,000 clones, around 86% seen once. The sequenced material came from peripheral blood. The receptor set was obtained from a woman aged 70 to 79 with acute or convalescent COVID-19.

The rearrangement joins TRBV9 to TRBJ1-6, with a weak D call TRBD1 (5 bases). The germline gives CDR1 SGDLS, CDR2 YYNGEE. V was trimmed by 3 bases and J by 0 bases, leaving 10 bases between them. This CDR3 has 16 amino acids. The CDR3 reads CASSALGGSYNSPLHF. CDR3 nucleotides: TGTGCCAGCAGCGCCCTGGGGGGCTCCTATAATTCACCCCTCCACTTT.

This clone showed up just a few times. Other DNA sequences in the sample encode the same CDR3. The rearrangement joins TRBV18 to TRBJ1-2; 10 nucleotides agree with TRBD1. V lost 3 bases and J lost 3; bases outside the gene matches: 4. In germline, CDR1 is KGHSH, CDR2 LQKENI. The CDR3 is made up of 15 amino acids. This CDR3 reads CASSPSGTGDYGYTF. CDR3 nucleotide sequence: TGTGCCAGCTCACCGTCCGGGACAGGGGACTATGGCTACACCTTC.

In this sample, this clone turned up once. The rearrangement joins TRBV20-1 to TRBJ2-3; D uncertain. With 6 bases removed from V and 4 bases from J, the gap between germline ends came to 8 bases. The CDR3 is made up of 11 amino acids. CDR1 and CDR2 (germline): DFQATT, SNEGSKA (reference sequence). CDR3 region: CSAYSPDTQYF. In nucleotides, the CDR3 is TGCAGTGCGTATTCCCCAGATACGCAGTATTTT.

J is TRBJ1-4 and V is TRBV6-5, with D perhaps matching TRBD1 (5 bases). The CDR3 has 14 residues. Trimming removed 6 bases at V and 3 bases at J, with 11 bases between. Germline assignment: CDR1 MNHEY and CDR2 SVGAGI. The CDR3 nucleotides read TGTGCCAGCAGCGCGGGGCTATCTAATGAAAAACTGTTTTTT. It is translated as CASSAGLSNEKLFF.

The CDR3 spells CASSDGPSDLYGYTF. Written as DNA, the CDR3 is TGTGCCAGCAGTGATGGGCCCTCCGATCTCTATGGCTACACCTTC. This chain uses TRBV2 with TRBJ1-2; no firm D call. This CDR3 is 15 amino acids long. Germline-derived CDR1 and CDR2 are SNHLY and FYNNEI. Trimming shortened V by 3 bases and J by 4 bases, and 15 bases separated the two germline ends.

The V and J genes are TRBV30 and TRBJ2-7; the D is unclear. CDR3 size: 14 residues. Per the germline V gene, CDR1 is GTSNPN and CDR2 is SVGIG (reference sequence). Deletions cut 1 base from V and 3 bases from J, with 13 bases between. The CDR3 here is CAWSGEKTNYEQYF. The CDR3 coding sequence is TGTGCCTGGAGTGGCGAGAAGACAAACTACGAGCAGTACTTC.

V usage is TRBV7-3 and J usage is TRBJ1-2; D gene ambiguous. Germline loops: CDR1 SGHTA, CDR2 FQGTGA. CDR3 length: 13 residues. Trimming took off 4 bases at V and 7 bases at J, with 13 bases between the two ends. Here the CDR3 DNA reads TGTGCCAGCAGCTACGGAGGGAATTCTGGCTACACCTTC. It specifies CASSYGGNSGYTF. The full variable domain, its missing parts supplied by reference TRBV7-3 and TRBJ1-2, is GAGVSQTPSNKVTEKGKYVELRCDPISGHTALYWYRQSLGQGPEFLIYFQGTGAADDSGLPNDRFFAVRPEGSVSTLKIQRTERGDSAVYLCASSYGGNSGYTFGSGTRLTVV.

The V gene is TRBV28, the J gene TRBJ1-6, with D perhaps TRBD1 (6 bases). The germline gives CDR1 MDHEN, CDR2 SYDVKM. V shed 7 bases and J shed 10 bases, with 11 bases lying between them. The CDR3 contains 12 residues. The CDR3 protein is CASNLQGSPLHF. The CDR3 nucleotides read TGTGCCAGCAACCTACAGGGCTCACCCCTCCACTTT.

This clone was found once. CDR3 nucleotide sequence: TGTGCCACCAGTGATCAAGGAGCGGGGGGTTCAGATACGCAGTATTTT. It translates to CATSDQGAGGSDTQYF. The chain carries TRBV24-1 and TRBJ2-3, with TRBD2 matching over 9 bases. CDR1 KGHDR and CDR2 SFDVKD come from the germline V gene. The CDR3 totals 16 residues. V was clipped by 3 bases and J by 4 bases; unmatched bases: 7.

The chain is built from TRBV2 and TRBJ1-5; the match to TRBD1 covers 7 bases. V lost 1 base to trimming and J lost 5 bases; unmatched junction nucleotides: 5. This CDR3 comprises 15 residues. CDR1 is SNHLY, CDR2 FYNNEI, per germline. The DNA for the CDR3 is TGTGCCAGCAGTGAAGACAGGGGAGTTTATCAGCCCCAGCATTTT. Its translation: CASSEDRGVYQPQHF.

This chain uses TRBV28 with TRBJ1-3; no definite D call. Trimming took 6 bases from V and 1 from J, leaving 10 bases between them. This CDR3 has 14 residues. Germline lookup yields CDR1 MDHEN and CDR2 SYDVKM. The CDR3: CASRVQASGNTIYF. Here the CDR3 DNA reads TGTGCCAGCAGGGTCCAGGCTTCTGGAAACACCATATATTTT.

With regard to this clone: At one end the junction does not follow the germline gene, possibly because of a read error. The CDR3, as DNA: TGTGCCAGCAGTAGGGACAGCCTGCGCACAGGTACGCAGTATTTT. Its translation: CASSRDSLRTGTQYF. The chain employs TRBV6-5 and TRBJ2-3; 7 bases map to TRBD1. CDR1 and CDR2 (germline): MNHEY, SVGAGI. This CDR3 contains 15 residues.

This chain's CDR3 is CASSFGQGATDTQYF. CDR3 in DNA: TGCGCCAGCAGCTTCGGACAGGGGGCCACAGATACGCAGTATTTT. V usage is TRBV5-1 and J usage is TRBJ2-3, with 11 bases that match TRBD1. Germline trimming cut 2 bases from V and 2 bases from J; bases unmatched to any gene: 1. The CDR3 covers 15 residues. Germline CDR1 is SGHRS and CDR2 is YFSETQ.

This rearrangement joins TRBV29-1 to TRBJ1-1, with TRBD1 identical over 11 bases. Germline V gene data show CDR1 as SQVTM and CDR2 as ANQGSEA. The CDR3 extends over 13 amino acids. The V segment lost 7 bases and the J segment 11 bases; nucleotides outside the gene matches: 12. The CDR3 DNA reads as TGCAGCGACCTCGGGACAGGGGGTACGGGGGCTTTCTTT. It specifies CSDLGTGGTGAFF.

V is TRBV19 and J is TRBJ1-2; 8 bases are a match to TRBD1. Germline V gene lookup returns CDR1 LNHDA and CDR2 SQIVND (reference sequence). This CDR3 is 14 amino acids long. V was clipped by 7 bases and J by 8 bases; unmatched bases: 12. Here the CDR3 DNA reads TGTGCCAGTACCCCGACCCGGACAGGGCACGGCTACACCTTC. Residues: CASTPTRTGHGYTF.

This chain connects TRBV5-1 to TRBJ2-5; 7 bases fit TRBD1. The CDR3 has 13 amino acids. The V gene end was trimmed by 4 bases and the J gene end by 2 bases; junction bases not matched to a gene: 2. Germline CDR1 and CDR2: SGHRS and YFSETQ. This chain's CDR3 is CASSQDRQETQYF. The CDR3, as DNA: TGCGCCAGCAGCCAGGACAGGCAAGAGACCCAGTACTTC.

CDR3 amino acids: CASSESQRAEAFF. Written as DNA, the CDR3 is TGCGCCAGCAGTGAGTCGCAGCGGGCAGAAGCTTTCTTT. This rearrangement joins TRBV10-1 to TRBJ1-1; no reliable D call. CDR3 length: 13 residues. Trimming took off 0 bases at V and 8 bases at J, with 10 bases between the two ends. The germline CDR1 and CDR2 sequences are WNHNN and SYGVQD (reference sequence).

This chain links TRBV5-1 with TRBJ2-7, with D tentatively TRBD2 (6 bases). Germline V CDR1 and CDR2: SGHRS, YFSETQ. Trimming pared 5 bases from V and 3 bases from J, leaving 12 bases between. The CDR3 is 13 amino acids. DNA for the CDR3: TGCGCCAGCAGACCGGGACTGTTCTACGAGCAGTACTTC. Translating gives CASRPGLFYEQYF.

The chain combines TRBV3-1 (or the pseudogene TRBV3-2) with TRBJ2-1; TRBD2 aligns across 10 bases. J gave up 7 bases and V 1 base, and 10 bases lay outside the gene matches. The CDR3 runs to 17 residues. Germline V lookup: CDR1 LGHDT, CDR2 YNNKEL (reference sequence). In nucleotides, the CDR3 is TGTGCCAGCAGCCAAGGCCTAGCGGGGGCCCCACGGAATGAGCAGTTCTTC. As protein: CASSQGLAGAPRNEQFF.

In its sample, this clone was seen a few times. The chain employs TRBV6-4 and TRBJ1-6; D is unresolved. The CDR3 is made up of 14 amino acids. CDR1 is MRHNA, CDR2 SNTAGT, per germline. Trimming took off 0 bases at V and 7 bases at J, with 7 bases between the two ends. The CDR3 coding sequence is TGTGCCAGCAGTGACTCGTATTTGAATTCACCCCTCCACTTT. It is translated as CASSDSYLNSPLHF.

The V and J genes are TRBV24-1 and TRBJ1-1, with a tentative D call TRBD1 (5 bases). The germline V gene encodes CDR1 KGHDR and CDR2 SFDVKD. This CDR3 has 14 residues. Trimming cost V 5 bases and J 2 bases, with 11 bases left between them. CDR3: CATSGRGPNTEAFF. The CDR3 DNA reads as TGTGCCACCAGTGGGCGGGGACCAAACACTGAAGCTTTCTTT.

This clone has just a few counts. This chain uses TRBV11-2 with TRBJ2-3; D unclear. This CDR3 contains 14 residues. The V gene's germline CDR1 is SGHAT and CDR2 FQNNGV. V lost 0 bases to trimming and J lost 0 bases, with 4 bases between them. This CDR3 is CASSLEGSTDTQYF. DNA of the CDR3: TGTGCCAGCAGCTTAGAGGGCAGCACAGATACGCAGTATTTT. The whole variable domain, remainder taken from reference TRBV11-2 and TRBJ2-3, is EAGVAQSPRYKIIEKRQSVAFWCNPISGHATLYWYQQILGQGPKLLIQFQNNGVVDDSQLPKDRFSAERLKGVDSTLKIQPAKLEDSAVYLCASSLEGSTDTQYFGPGTRLTVL.

The chain uses TRBV7-9 and TRBJ1-1, with D maybe TRBD1 (6 bases). CDR1 and CDR2 (germline): SEHNR, FQNEAQ (reference sequence). The CDR3 has 15 amino acids. Trimming pared 5 bases from V and 1 base from J, leaving 14 bases between. Here the CDR3 DNA reads TGTGCCAGCAGCCTCGTACTGACAGGGAACACTGAAGCTTTCTTT. Residues: CASSLVLTGNTEAFF.

This clone was picked up one time. J is TRBJ1-1 and V is TRBV10-1, with a weak D call TRBD1 (5 bases). The V and J ends lost 0 bases and 4 bases respectively, with 27 bases between them. The CDR3 spans 20 residues. From germline, CDR1 is WNHNN and CDR2 SYGVQD (reference sequence). The CDR3 bases are TGCGCCAGCAGTGAGTCGATCGCGATCGGGGGTCTGATTTCAGGCACTGAAGCTTTCTTT. Translating it yields CASSESIAIGGLISGTEAFF.

The chain recombines TRBV9 with TRBJ1-2; perhaps TRBD1 as D (6 bases). CDR1 is SGDLS, CDR2 YYNGEE, per germline. Trimming pared 3 bases from V and 4 bases from J, leaving 13 bases between. The CDR3 has 14 amino acids. The chain's CDR3 is CASSAETGSYGYTF. For the CDR3, the DNA is TGTGCCAGCAGCGCAGAAACAGGGAGCTATGGCTACACCTTC.

The V gene is TRBV7-3, the J gene TRBJ2-1, with 8 bases lining up with TRBD2. J was trimmed by 4 bases and V by 5 bases; bases with no gene match: 10. Germline V CDR1 and CDR2: SGHTA, FQGTGA. CDR3 size: 16 residues. The CDR3 DNA sequence: TGTGCCAGCAGCCCCTCCGGGACTAGAGAATACAATGAGCAGTTCTTC. Residues: CASSPSGTREYNEQFF.

This CDR3 reads CASSSGQGNRGYTF. The CDR3 nucleotides read TGTGCCAGCAGCTCGGGACAGGGGAATAGGGGCTACACCTTC. The chain uses TRBV5-4 and TRBJ1-2; 10 bases fit TRBD1. The junction had 7 bases not matched to a gene; V was cut back by 3 bases and J by 8 bases. The CDR3 loop spans 14 amino acids. Per germline, CDR1 SGHNT and CDR2 YYREEE (reference sequence).

This chain joins TRBV7-8 and TRBJ2-7; D perhaps matches TRBD2 (6 bases). V was clipped by 6 bases and J by 5 bases, with 14 bases between them. The CDR3 loop spans 13 amino acids. CDR1 and CDR2 (germline): SGHVS, FQNEAQ. The DNA for the CDR3 is TGTGCCAGCAGTCCGGTGGGGGGAGACGAGCAGTACTTC. Its protein product is CASSPVGGDEQYF.